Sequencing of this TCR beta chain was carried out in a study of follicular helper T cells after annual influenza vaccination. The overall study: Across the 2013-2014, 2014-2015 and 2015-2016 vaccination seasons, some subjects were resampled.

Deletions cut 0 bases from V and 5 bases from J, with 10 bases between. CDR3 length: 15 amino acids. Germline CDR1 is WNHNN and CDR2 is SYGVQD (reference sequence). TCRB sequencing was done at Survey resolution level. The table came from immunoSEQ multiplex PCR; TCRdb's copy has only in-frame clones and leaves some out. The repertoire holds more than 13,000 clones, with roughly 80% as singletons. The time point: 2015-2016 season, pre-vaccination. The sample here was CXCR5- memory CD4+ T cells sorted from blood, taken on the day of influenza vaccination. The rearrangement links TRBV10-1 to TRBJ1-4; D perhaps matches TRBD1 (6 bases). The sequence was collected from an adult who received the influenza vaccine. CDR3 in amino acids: CASSESTGINEKLFF. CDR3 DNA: TGCGCCAGCAGTGAGTCGACAGGAATCAATGAAAAACTGTTTTTT.